This record looks at one T cell receptor (beta chain) sequence and its context. J was trimmed by 6 bases and V by 3 bases; bases with no gene match: 6. Germline V lookup: CDR1 SEHNR, CDR2 FQNEAQ (reference sequence). The CDR3 runs 14 residues. The repertoire was sequenced with immunoSEQ multiplex PCR; TCRdb's copy has only in-frame clones and lacks some. The repertoire holds 110,000 to 150,000 clones, with about 80% as singletons. This sample stems from a study of blood T cell repertoires in COVID-19. This receptor was obtained from a human donor in a cohort sampled during active COVID-19. The source material was peripheral blood. This chain links TRBV7-9 with TRBJ2-5, with TRBD2 matching 8 bases. Here the CDR3 reads CASSLERGLKTQYF. The CDR3, as DNA: TGTGCCAGCAGCTTGGAGCGGGGGCTGAAGACCCAGTACTTC.